This TCR beta chain comes out of a study of cytomegalovirus exposure and HLA in healthy donors. The study's findings and limits: Sequencing likely generated an artifact that appeared as a cluster of highly shared sequence variants. Earlier analysis looked at TCR beta V segments, and most were productive about 90% or about 30% of the time. Follow-up analysis seemed to connect common viral pathogens with several of the most significant clusters identified. Most observed TCR sequences were rare, whereas some public TCRs were detected in many donors.

Points on this clone: What it recognizes is unknown.

Primers: 60 Vbeta forward and 13 Jbeta reverse. TCRdb's copy holds only in-frame clones and misses some; the assay was immunoSEQ multiplex PCR. The sample lists about 100,000 clones; roughly three quarters were seen once. In germline, CDR1 is GTSNPN, CDR2 SVGIG (reference sequence). The V gene lost 0 bases and the J gene lost 4 bases, with 12 bases spanning the gap. CDR3 size: 14 residues. This TCR was recovered from a woman aged 50 to 60 in good health and CMV-seropositive. Sequencing was done on a sample of PBMCs. The V call is TRBV30, the J call TRBJ1-2; D is uncertain. CDR3 residues: CAWSVLSGTYGYTF. The CDR3 coding sequence is TGTGCCTGGAGTGTACTGTCAGGAACCTATGGCTACACCTTC.